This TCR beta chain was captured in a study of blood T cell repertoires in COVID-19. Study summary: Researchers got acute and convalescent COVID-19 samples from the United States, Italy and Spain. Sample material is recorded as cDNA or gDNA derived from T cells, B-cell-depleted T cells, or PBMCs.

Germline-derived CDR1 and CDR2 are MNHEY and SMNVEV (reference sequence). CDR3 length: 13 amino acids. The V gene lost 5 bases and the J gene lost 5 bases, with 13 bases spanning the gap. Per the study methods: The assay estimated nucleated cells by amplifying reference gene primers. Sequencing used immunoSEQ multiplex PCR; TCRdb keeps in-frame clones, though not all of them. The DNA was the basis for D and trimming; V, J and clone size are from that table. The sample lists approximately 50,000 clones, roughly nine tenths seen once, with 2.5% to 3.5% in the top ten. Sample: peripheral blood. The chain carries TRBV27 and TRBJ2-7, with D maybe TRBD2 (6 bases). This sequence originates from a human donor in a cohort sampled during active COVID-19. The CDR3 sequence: CASSRGTGDEQYV. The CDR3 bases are TGTGCCAGCAGTCGGGGTACGGGGGACGAGCAGTACGTC.